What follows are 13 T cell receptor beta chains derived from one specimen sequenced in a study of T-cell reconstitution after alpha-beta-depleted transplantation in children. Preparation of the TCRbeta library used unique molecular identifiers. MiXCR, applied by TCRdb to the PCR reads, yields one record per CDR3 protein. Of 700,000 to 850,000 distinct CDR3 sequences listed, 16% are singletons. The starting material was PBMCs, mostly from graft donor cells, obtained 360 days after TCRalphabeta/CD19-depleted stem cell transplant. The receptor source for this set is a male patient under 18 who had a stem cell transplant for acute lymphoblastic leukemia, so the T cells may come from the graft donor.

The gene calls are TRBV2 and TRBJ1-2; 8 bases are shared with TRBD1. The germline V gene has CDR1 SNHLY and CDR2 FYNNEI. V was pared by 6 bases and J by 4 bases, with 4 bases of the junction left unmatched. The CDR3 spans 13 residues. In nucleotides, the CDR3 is TGTGCCAGCAGGTGGACAGGGACCTATGGCTACACCTTC. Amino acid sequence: CASRWTGTYGYTF.

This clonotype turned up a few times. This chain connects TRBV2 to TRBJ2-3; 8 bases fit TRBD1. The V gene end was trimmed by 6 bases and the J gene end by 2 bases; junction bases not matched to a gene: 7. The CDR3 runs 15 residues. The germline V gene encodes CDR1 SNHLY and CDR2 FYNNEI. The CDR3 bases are TGTGCCAGCAGGCGGACAGGGAGCTACACAGATACGCAGTATTTT. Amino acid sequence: CASRRTGSYTDTQYF.

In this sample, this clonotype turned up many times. The DNA of the CDR3 is TGTGCCAGCAGCCGAACCGGGGTCGAGACCCAGTACTTC. Translated: CASSRTGVETQYF. The chain joins TRBV5-6 to TRBJ2-5; D possibly corresponds to TRBD2 (5 bases). The CDR3 runs to 13 residues. Trimming took 4 bases from V and 5 from J, leaving 12 bases between them. Germline CDR1 and CDR2: SGHDT and YYEEEE.

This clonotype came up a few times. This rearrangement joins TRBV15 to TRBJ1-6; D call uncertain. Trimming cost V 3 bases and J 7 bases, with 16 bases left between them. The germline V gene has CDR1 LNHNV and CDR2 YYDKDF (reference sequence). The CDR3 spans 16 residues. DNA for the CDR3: TGTGCCACCAGCAGTGGGATAAGCAGCGGGAATTCACCCCTCCACTTT. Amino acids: CATSSGISSGNSPLHF.

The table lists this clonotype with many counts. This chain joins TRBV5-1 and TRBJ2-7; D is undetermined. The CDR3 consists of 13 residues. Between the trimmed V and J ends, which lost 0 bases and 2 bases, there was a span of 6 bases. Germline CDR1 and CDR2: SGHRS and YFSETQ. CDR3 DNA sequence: TGCGCCAGCAGCTTGGAACAGCCCTACGAGCAGTACTTC. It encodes CASSLEQPYEQYF.

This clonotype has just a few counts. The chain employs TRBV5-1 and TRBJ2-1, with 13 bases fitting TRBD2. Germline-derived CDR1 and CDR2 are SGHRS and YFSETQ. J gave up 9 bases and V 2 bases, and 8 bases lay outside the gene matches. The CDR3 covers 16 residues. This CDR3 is CASSFSWTSGSSEQFF. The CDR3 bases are TGCGCCAGCAGCTTCTCCTGGACTAGCGGGAGTTCTGAGCAGTTCTTC.

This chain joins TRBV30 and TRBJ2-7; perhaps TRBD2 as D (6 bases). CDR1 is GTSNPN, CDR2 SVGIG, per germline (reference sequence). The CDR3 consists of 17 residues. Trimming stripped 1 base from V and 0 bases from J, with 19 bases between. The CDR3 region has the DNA TGTGCCTGGAGTGATTTTGTCGGGGGACGCTACTCCTACGAGCAGTACTTC. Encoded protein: CAWSDFVGGRYSYEQYF.

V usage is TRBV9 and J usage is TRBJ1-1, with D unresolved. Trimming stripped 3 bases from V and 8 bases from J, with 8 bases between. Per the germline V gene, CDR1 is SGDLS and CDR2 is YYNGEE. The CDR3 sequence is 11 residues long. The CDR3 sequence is CASSDSGEAFF. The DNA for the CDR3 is TGTGCCAGCAGCGACAGTGGGGAAGCTTTCTTT. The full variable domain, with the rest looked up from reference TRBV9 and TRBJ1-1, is DSGVTQTPKHLITATGQRVTLRCSPRSGDLSVYWYQQSLDQGLQFLIQYYNGEERAKGNILERFSAQQFPDLHSELNLSSLELGDSALYFCASSDSGEAFFGQGTRLTVV.

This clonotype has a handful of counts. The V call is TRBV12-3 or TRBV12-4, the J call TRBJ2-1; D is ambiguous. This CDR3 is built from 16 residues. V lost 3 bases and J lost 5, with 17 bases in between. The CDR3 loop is CASSFPGTTYHNEQFF. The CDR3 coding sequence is TGTGCCAGCAGTTTTCCCGGAACAACCTACCACAATGAGCAGTTCTTC.

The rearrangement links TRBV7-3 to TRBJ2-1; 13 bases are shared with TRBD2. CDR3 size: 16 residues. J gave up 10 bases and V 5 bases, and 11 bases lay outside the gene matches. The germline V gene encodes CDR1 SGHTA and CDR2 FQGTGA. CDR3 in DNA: TGTGCCAGCAGCCCACGACTAGCGGGAGGATGGGTGGAGCAGTTCTTC. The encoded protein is CASSPRLAGGWVEQFF.

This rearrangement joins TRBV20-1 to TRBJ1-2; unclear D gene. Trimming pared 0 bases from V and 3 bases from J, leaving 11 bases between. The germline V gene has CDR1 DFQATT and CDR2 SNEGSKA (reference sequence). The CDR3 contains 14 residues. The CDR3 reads CSARDTLKDYGYTF. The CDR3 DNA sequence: TGCAGTGCTAGAGATACGCTAAAGGACTATGGCTACACCTTC.

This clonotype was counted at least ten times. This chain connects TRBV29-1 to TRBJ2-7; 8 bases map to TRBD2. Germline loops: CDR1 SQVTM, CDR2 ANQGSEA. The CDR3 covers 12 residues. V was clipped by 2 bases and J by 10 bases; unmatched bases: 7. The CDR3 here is CSVELAGLGQYF. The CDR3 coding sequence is TGCAGCGTTGAACTAGCGGGCCTAGGTCAGTACTTC.

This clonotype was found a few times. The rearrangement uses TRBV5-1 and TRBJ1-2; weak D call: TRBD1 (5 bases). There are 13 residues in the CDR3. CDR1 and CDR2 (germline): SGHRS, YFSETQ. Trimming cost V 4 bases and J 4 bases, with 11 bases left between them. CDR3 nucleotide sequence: TGCGCCAGCAGCGGGGGATTAGGCTATGGCTACACCTTC. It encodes CASSGGLGYGYTF.